This T cell receptor beta chain was documented in a study of graft-versus-host responses after intestinal transplantation. Overall study context: Multivisceral, liver-intestinal, or isolated intestinal transplants were given to recipients. All recipients got anti-thymocyte globulin induction, then tacrolimus and steroids for roughly three years.

The CDR3 totals 14 residues. The V gene lost 1 base and the J gene lost 2 bases, with 9 bases spanning the gap. Germline CDR1 is MNHNS and CDR2 is SASEGT. Some clones are missing from TCRdb's copy, which holds only in-frame ones; the method was immunoSEQ multiplex PCR. This sample has fewer than 50,000 clones; approximately 84% occur once, and the top ten carry over 0.4%. Concerning this clone: Its antigen remains unknown.

The input for sequencing was unstimulated CD4+ T cells sorted from spleen or lymph node cells, taken before transplant. The chain employs TRBV6-1 and TRBJ2-7; D unclear. This clonotype originated in a human donor who was the organ donor for an intestinal transplant. The CDR3: CASSEGRGPYEQYF. In DNA, the CDR3 is TGTGCCAGCAGTGAAGGACGAGGCCCCTACGAGCAGTACTTC.